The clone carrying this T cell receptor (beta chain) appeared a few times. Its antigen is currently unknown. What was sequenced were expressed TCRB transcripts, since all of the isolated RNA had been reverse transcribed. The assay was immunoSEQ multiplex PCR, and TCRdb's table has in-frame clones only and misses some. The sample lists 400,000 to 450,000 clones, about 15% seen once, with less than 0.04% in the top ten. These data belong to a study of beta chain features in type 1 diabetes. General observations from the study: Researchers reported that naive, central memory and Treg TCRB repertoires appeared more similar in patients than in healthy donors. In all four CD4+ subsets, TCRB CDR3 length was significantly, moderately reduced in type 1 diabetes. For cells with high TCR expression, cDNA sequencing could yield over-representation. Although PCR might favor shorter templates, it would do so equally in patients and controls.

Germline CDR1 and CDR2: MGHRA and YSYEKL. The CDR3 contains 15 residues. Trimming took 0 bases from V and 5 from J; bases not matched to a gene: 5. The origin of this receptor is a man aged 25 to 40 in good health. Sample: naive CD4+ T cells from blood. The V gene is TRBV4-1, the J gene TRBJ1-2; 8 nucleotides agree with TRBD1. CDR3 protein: CASSQDPDRDYGYTF. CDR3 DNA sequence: TGCGCCAGCAGCCAAGATCCGGACAGGGATTATGGCTACACCTTC.